This T cell receptor (beta chain) comes out of a study of cytomegalovirus exposure and HLA in healthy donors. Study-level background: Findings of an earlier analysis included about 120 million unique TCR beta sequences from some 200 million T cells.

This CDR3 is built from 12 residues. CDR1 and CDR2 (germline): MRHNA, SNTAGT. V lost 2 bases, J lost 15 bases, and 6 bases stayed unmatched. The primer mix had 60 Vbeta and 13 Jbeta primers. TCRdb keeps only in-frame clones here, not all; method: immunoSEQ multiplex PCR. The sample holds 130,000 to 150,000 clones. The donors gave bone marrow, and they were healthy. The source material was PBMCs. This receptor was obtained from a male donor in good health and CMV-seronegative. This chain connects TRBV6-4 to TRBJ2-1; TRBD1 aligns across 8 bases. The CDR3: CASSDPRTGLFF. CDR3 coding DNA: TGTGCCAGCAGTGACCCCCGGACAGGGTTGTTCTTC.